These 20 T cell receptor beta chains were all obtained from the same sample, sequenced in a study of CXCR4 blockade with PD-1 therapy in pancreatic cancer. The protocol was immunoSEQ multiplex PCR, while the TCRdb copy is restricted to in-frame clones and leaves out a portion. The sample gives under 4,000 clones, approximately 50% of which show up once; 18% is in the top ten. Sequenced material: tumor tissue. The receptors were sampled from a human donor with pancreatic ductal adenocarcinoma.

This chain links TRBV15 with TRBJ2-7; D remains ambiguous. The CDR3 has 14 residues. Deletions cut 0 bases from V and 0 bases from J, with 6 bases between. Germline V gene lookup returns CDR1 LNHNV and CDR2 YYDKDF (reference sequence). This chain's CDR3 is CATSRDSFSYEQYF. As DNA, the CDR3 is TGTGCCACCAGCAGAGACTCCTTCTCCTACGAGCAGTACTTC.

The J gene is TRBJ2-1, the V gene TRBV30, with 11 bases aligning to TRBD2. This CDR3 is built from 15 residues. In germline, CDR1 is GTSNPN, CDR2 SVGIG (reference sequence). Unmatched junction bases numbered 7, after V lost 3 bases and J lost 6 bases. CDR3 residues: CAWSSGTSGFNEQFF. The CDR3 DNA reads as TGTGCCTGGAGCTCAGGGACTAGCGGATTCAATGAGCAGTTCTTC.

The chain couples TRBV29-1 to TRBJ2-7; D may be TRBD1 (5 bases). Germline V lookup: CDR1 SQVTM, CDR2 ANQGSEA. The ends were cut back, 4 bases at V and 2 bases at J, with 15 bases in the middle. The CDR3 spans 14 residues. The CDR3: CSVGRTTPPYEQYF. CDR3 bases: TGCAGCGTTGGAAGGACAACACCGCCCTACGAGCAGTACTTC.

The chain couples TRBV19 to TRBJ1-2; 9 bases agree with TRBD1. V dropped 5 bases and J dropped 4; count of bases not matched to a gene: 5. The CDR3 runs to 14 residues. Germline V CDR1 and CDR2: LNHDA, SQIVND (reference sequence). The CDR3 here is CASSSQGAGYGYTF. DNA of the CDR3: TGTGCCAGTAGTTCACAGGGGGCCGGCTATGGCTACACCTTC.

There are a few counts of this clone. The V gene is TRBV11-3, the J gene TRBJ2-1; D remains ambiguous. The V end was cut by 5 bases, the J end by 0 bases, with 14 bases between. Germline CDR1 and CDR2: SGHNT and YENEEA. The CDR3 extends over 16 amino acids. CDR3 in DNA: TGTGCCAGCAGCCGCGGCCTAATGAGCTCCTACAATGAGCAGTTCTTC. Its protein is CASSRGLMSSYNEQFF.

The rearrangement joins TRBV18 to TRBJ2-5; D may be TRBD2 (7 bases). V was trimmed by 1 base and J by 2 bases, leaving 11 bases between them. The CDR3 totals 15 residues. From germline, CDR1 is KGHSH and CDR2 LQKENI. CDR3 protein: CASSPQGGEQETQYF. The CDR3, as DNA: TGTGCCAGCTCACCACAGGGGGGGGAACAAGAGACCCAGTACTTC.

This clone was detected a few times. The rearrangement joins TRBV19 to TRBJ2-2, with 10 bases fitting TRBD1. Germline CDR1 reads LNHDA; CDR2 reads SQIVND (reference sequence). The junction had 8 bases not matched to a gene; V was cut back by 11 bases and J by 2 bases. The CDR3 runs 15 residues. CDR3 loop: CAVTGTGANTGELFF. The CDR3 coding sequence is TGTGCCGTTACCGGGACAGGGGCTAACACCGGGGAGCTGTTTTTT. The variable domain in full, with the rest retrieved from reference TRBV19 and TRBJ2-2, is DGGITQSPKYLFRKEGQNVTLSCEQNLNHDAMYWYRQDPGQGLRLIYYSQIVNDFQKGDIAEGYSVSREKKESFPLTVTSAQKNPTAFYLCAVTGTGANTGELFFGEGSRLTVL.

The genes are TRBV6-8 and TRBJ1-5, with 8 bases identical to TRBD1. This CDR3 is 13 amino acids long. The germline gives CDR1 MNHGY, CDR2 SAAAGT. With 6 bases clipped from V and 7 bases from J, the junction kept 5 bases outside the gene matches. The CDR3 spells CASSYRGAQPQHF. CDR3 bases: TGTGCCAGCAGCTACAGGGGGGCCCAGCCCCAGCATTTT.

The rearrangement uses TRBV30 and TRBJ1-2; D not resolved. The CDR3 covers 11 residues. Looked up from germline, CDR1 is GTSNPN and CDR2 is SVGIG (reference sequence). Trimming took off 8 bases at V and 3 bases at J, with 10 bases between the two ends. The DNA for the CDR3 is TGTGCCATCACCGTCTACTATGGCTACACCTTC. Translating it yields CAITVYYGYTF. Full variable domain (outside the CDR3, taken from reference TRBV30 and TRBJ1-2): SQTIHQWPATLVQPVGSPLSLECTVEGTSNPNLYWYRQAAGRGLQLLFYSVGIGQISSEVPQNLSASRPQDRQFILSSKKLLLSDSGFYLCAITVYYGYTFGSGTRLTVV.

The chain links TRBV6-8 to TRBJ1-1, with a weak D call TRBD1 (5 bases). Trimming cost V 4 bases and J 3 bases, with 18 bases left between them. The CDR3 runs to 16 residues. Germline CDR1 and CDR2: MNHGY and SAAAGT. CDR3 coding DNA: TGTGCCAGCAGTTTCAGGATGGGAGTCAGGGACACTGAAGCTTTCTTT. Translating gives CASSFRMGVRDTEAFF.

V usage is TRBV7-6 and J usage is TRBJ2-7; 10 bases align to TRBD2. The CDR3 is 16 residues long. V dropped 4 bases and J dropped 6; count of bases not matched to a gene: 12. Per germline, CDR1 SGHVS and CDR2 FNYEAQ. CDR3 DNA: TGTGCCAGCAGCTCCCGAGCGGGAGGGCTTAGTTTCGAGCAGTACTTC. It codes for CASSSRAGGLSFEQYF.

V gene TRBV29-1 combines with J gene TRBJ2-5; 9 bases agree with TRBD1. Germline CDR1 reads SQVTM; CDR2 reads ANQGSEA. V gave up 8 bases and J gave up 1 base; unmatched junction bases: 17. This CDR3 is built from 17 residues. The DNA for the CDR3 is TGCAGCCCTATTCTACTAAACCGGGACAGGGCCCAAGAGACCCAGTACTTC. Protein sequence: CSPILLNRDRAQETQYF.

Only a few counts were recorded for this clone. The CDR3, as DNA: TGTGCCAGTAGTGTGTTACAGGGTACGGGCACTGAAGCTTTCTTT. Its translation is CASSVLQGTGTEAFF. The chain has TRBV19 and TRBJ1-1; possibly TRBD1 for D (6 bases). The germline V and J ends were trimmed by 5 bases and 4 bases, with 17 bases remaining between them. CDR3 length: 15 residues. The V gene's germline CDR1 is LNHDA and CDR2 SQIVND (reference sequence).

The chain combines TRBV25-1 with TRBJ2-2; 9 bases match TRBD2. The CDR3 has 14 residues. Germline values: CDR1 MGHDK, CDR2 SYGVNS. J lost 3 bases, V lost 4 bases, and 0 bases had no gene match. CDR3 coding DNA: TGTGCCAGCAGTGGGACTAGCGACACCGGGGAGCTGTTTTTT. This sequence encodes CASSGTSDTGELFF.

Only a few counts were recorded for this clone. The chain is built from TRBV30 and TRBJ1-2; no reliable D call. The V gene's germline CDR1 is GTSNPN and CDR2 SVGIG (reference sequence). V shed 2 bases and J shed 7 bases, with 14 bases lying between them. CDR3 size: 13 residues. In nucleotides, the CDR3 is TGTGCCTGGAGTCTCTCCTTTCGCCTTGGCTACACCTTC. Its protein product is CAWSLSFRLGYTF.

This clone turned up a few times. The chain couples TRBV18 to TRBJ2-5; TRBD1 might be the D (6 bases). Germline CDR1 and CDR2: KGHSH and LQKENI. V was pared by 5 bases and J by 4 bases, with 17 bases between. CDR3 length: 15 amino acids. For the CDR3, the DNA is TGTGCCAGCTCATCAAACCAGGGGTTCGGAGAGACCCAGTACTTC. Translating it yields CASSSNQGFGETQYF.

This clone came up a few times. The chain employs TRBV1 and TRBJ1-4. TRBV1 is a pseudogene segment. This CDR3 has 14 residues. CDR3 DNA sequence: TGCGCCAGCAGCCAATCAGGAGGGAATGAAAAACTGTTTTTT. This encodes CASSQSGGNEKLFF.

This clone is a singleton in its sample. The V call is TRBV29-1, the J call TRBJ2-5; a possible D gene is TRBD2 (6 bases). The germline V and J ends were trimmed by 3 bases and 2 bases, with 22 bases remaining between them. The CDR3 loop spans 17 amino acids. Germline V CDR1 and CDR2: SQVTM, ANQGSEA. The CDR3 sequence is CSVEGTLGGLGQETQYF. The CDR3 DNA reads as TGCAGCGTTGAGGGGACTCTTGGTGGCTTGGGACAAGAGACCCAGTACTTC.

This clone is medium-sized (0.01 to 0.1%) within its sample. The V call is TRBV9, the J call TRBJ2-7, with 8 bases aligning to TRBD1. V lost 7 bases, J lost 1 base, and 7 bases stayed unmatched. Germline CDR1 SGDLS, CDR2 YYNGEE. The CDR3 length is 14 residues. Here the CDR3 DNA reads TGTGCCAGCGAGACAGGGGTAATTTCCTACGAGCAGTACTTC. This sequence encodes CASETGVISYEQYF.

In nucleotides, the CDR3 is TGTGCCTGGAGTGGGGTCTACTCTGGAAACACCATATATTTT. Encoded protein: CAWSGVYSGNTIYF. This chain joins TRBV30 and TRBJ1-3, with D unclear. This CDR3 spans 14 amino acids. CDR1 and CDR2 (germline): GTSNPN, SVGIG (reference sequence). V was cut by 1 base and J by 0 bases, with 7 bases left in between. The variable domain in full, with the rest retrieved from reference TRBV30 and TRBJ1-3, is SQTIHQWPATLVQPVGSPLSLECTVEGTSNPNLYWYRQAAGRGLQLLFYSVGIGQISSEVPQNLSASRPQDRQFILSSKKLLLSDSGFYLCAWSGVYSGNTIYFGEGSWLTVV.